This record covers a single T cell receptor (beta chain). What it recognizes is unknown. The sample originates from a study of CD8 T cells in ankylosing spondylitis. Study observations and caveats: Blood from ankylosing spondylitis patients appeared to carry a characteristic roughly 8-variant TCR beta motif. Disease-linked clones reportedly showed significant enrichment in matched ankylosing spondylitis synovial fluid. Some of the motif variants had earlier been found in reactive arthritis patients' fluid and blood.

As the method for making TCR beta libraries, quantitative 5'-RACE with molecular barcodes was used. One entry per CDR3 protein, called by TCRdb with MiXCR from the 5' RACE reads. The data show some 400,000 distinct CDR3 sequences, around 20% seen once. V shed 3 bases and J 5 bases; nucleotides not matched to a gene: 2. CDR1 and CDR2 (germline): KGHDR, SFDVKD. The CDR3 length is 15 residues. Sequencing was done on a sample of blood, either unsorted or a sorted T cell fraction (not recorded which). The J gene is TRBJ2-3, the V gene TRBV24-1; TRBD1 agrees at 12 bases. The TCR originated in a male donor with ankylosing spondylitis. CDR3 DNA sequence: TGTGCCACCAGTGATGGGACAGGGGGCCTAGATACGCAGTATTTT. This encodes CATSDGTGGLDTQYF.